Sequencing of this T cell receptor (beta chain) was carried out in a study of blood T cell repertoires in COVID-19. This clone appeared a single time. The table came from immunoSEQ multiplex PCR; TCRdb's copy has only in-frame clones and leaves some out. Of roughly 32,000 clones in the sample, roughly 85% are singletons; the top ten hold over 35%. The CDR3 covers 14 residues. Germline V gene sequence: CDR1 SGHKS, CDR2 YYEKEE (reference sequence). V shed 4 bases and J 4 bases; nucleotides not matched to a gene: 6. This clonotype was obtained from a man in his 60s with active or convalescent COVID-19. Sequenced sample: peripheral blood. This chain links TRBV5-5 with TRBJ1-2; 8 bases line up with TRBD1. In nucleotides, the CDR3 is TGTGCCAGCAGCCCACAGGGGGTGGGCTATGGCTACACCTTC. As protein: CASSPQGVGYGYTF.